The next 25 T cell receptor beta chains were all read from a single sample in a study of blood T cells in healthy people across ages. It was with a sample-barcoded 5' primer and a J-beta primer mix that a second PCR of roughly 7 to 12 cycles was run. TCRdb called the 5' RACE reads again in MiXCR, with one record for every CDR3 protein. In the table there are fewer than 1,000,000 distinct CDR3 sequences, around 43% of which are singletons. The specimen sequenced was blood. These TCRs come from a man in his fifties or sixties in good health.

The sample holds a few counts of this clonotype. The genes are TRBV12-3 or TRBV12-4 and TRBJ2-5; TRBD2 matches 10 bases. V gave up 5 bases and J gave up 5 bases; unmatched junction bases: 14. The CDR3 extends over 17 amino acids. The CDR3 DNA sequence: TGTGCCAGCAGTACCGCGGTTAGCGGGGGGTATCACGAGACCCAGTACTTC. It is translated as CASSTAVSGGYHETQYF.

This chain connects TRBV6-2 or TRBV6-3 to TRBJ2-5; tentatively, D is TRBD1 (5 bases). The CDR3 extends over 16 amino acids. Looked up from germline, CDR1 is MNHEY and CDR2 is SVGEGT. V gave up 4 bases and J gave up 1 base, with 16 bases separating them. CDR3 nucleotides: TGTGCCAGCAGTTCGCCAAAAGGACAACTCCAAGAGACCCAGTACTTC. It encodes CASSSPKGQLQETQYF.

This clonotype has at least ten counts. The chain is built from TRBV4-3 and TRBJ1-2, with D unclear. V lost 1 base, J lost 4 bases, and 13 bases lay in between. Germline loops: CDR1 LGHNA, CDR2 YSLEER. This CDR3 has 15 amino acids. This chain's CDR3 is CASSQGIGRSYGYTF. Written as DNA, the CDR3 is TGCGCCAGCAGCCAAGGTATTGGACGGTCCTATGGCTACACCTTC.

This clonotype was seen more than once but under ten times. The rearrangement uses TRBV14 and TRBJ2-3; no definite D call. Germline V CDR1 and CDR2: SGHDN, FVKESK. CDR3 length equals 15 residues. Trimming removed 1 base at V and 2 bases at J, with 10 bases between. The CDR3 protein is CASSQGRRHTDTQYF. The DNA for the CDR3 is TGTGCCAGCAGCCAAGGGCGGCGGCACACAGATACGCAGTATTTT.

The rearrangement links TRBV14 to TRBJ1-1; tentative D call: TRBD1 (6 bases). The V gene lost 3 bases and the J gene lost 9 bases, with 14 bases spanning the gap. This CDR3 contains 13 residues. Per germline, CDR1 SGHDN and CDR2 FVKESK. The CDR3 is CASSQLTGLKAFF. The CDR3 coding sequence is TGTGCCAGCAGCCAGTTAACAGGGTTGAAAGCTTTCTTT.

This clonotype was seen a handful of times. This rearrangement joins TRBV20-1 to TRBJ2-3; D unclear. Germline V CDR1 and CDR2: DFQATT, SNEGSKA (reference sequence). Deletions cut 3 bases from V and 2 bases from J, with 12 bases between. The CDR3 length is 14 residues. CDR3 residues: CSASLVAATDTQYF. The CDR3 DNA follows: TGCAGTGCTAGTTTGGTTGCTGCCACAGATACGCAGTATTTT.

The gene calls are TRBV6-6 and TRBJ2-7, with 7 bases lining up with TRBD1. Looked up from germline, CDR1 is MNHNY and CDR2 is SVGAGI (reference sequence). CDR3 length: 12 amino acids. V shed 8 bases, J shed 2 bases, and the junction held 3 bases outside the gene matches. The CDR3 loop reads CASEGQPYEQYF. The CDR3, as DNA: TGTGCCAGCGAGGGACAGCCCTACGAGCAGTACTTC.

This clonotype was recorded many times. The chain uses TRBV29-1 and TRBJ2-7; a weak D match, TRBD1 (5 bases). Deletions cut 1 base from V and 0 bases from J, with 13 bases between. Germline CDR1 SQVTM, CDR2 ANQGSEA. CDR3 length equals 15 residues. CDR3 coding DNA: TGCAGCGTTGAAGGACAGACTCTCAACTCCTACGAGCAGTACTTC. Translating gives CSVEGQTLNSYEQYF.

The rearrangement links TRBV7-8 to TRBJ2-2, with a possible D match to TRBD1 (5 bases). CDR1 is SGHVS, CDR2 FQNEAQ, per germline. V dropped 2 bases and J dropped 1 base, with 17 bases sitting between them. The CDR3 is 18 residues long. The CDR3 loop reads CASSLFGLGGQNTGELFF. Written as DNA, the CDR3 is TGTGCCAGCAGCTTATTCGGGCTAGGTGGACAGAACACCGGGGAGCTGTTTTTT.

The chain combines TRBV7-9 with TRBJ1-5; D remains unclear. In germline, CDR1 is SEHNR, CDR2 FQNEAQ (reference sequence). V was cut by 4 bases and J by 6 bases, with 13 bases left in between. This CDR3 is 14 amino acids long. CDR3 DNA: TGTGCCAGCAGCTCCCGAAGGGAACCTCAGCCCCAGCATTTT. Encoded protein: CASSSRREPQPQHF.

This clonotype has just a few counts. The chain combines TRBV20-1 with TRBJ2-3; 7 nucleotides line up with TRBD2. The CDR3 has 15 amino acids. The germline CDR1 and CDR2 sequences are DFQATT and SNEGSKA (reference sequence). Trimming cost V 8 bases and J 2 bases; bases outside gene matches: 13. This chain's CDR3 is CSIGPSGLSTDTQYF. The CDR3 DNA follows: TGCAGTATTGGCCCTAGCGGATTATCCACAGATACGCAGTATTTT.

This clonotype was seen more than once but under ten times. This sequence joins TRBV12-3 or TRBV12-4 and TRBJ1-4; the D is unclear. Trimming cost V 6 bases and J 7 bases, with 18 bases left between them. There are 15 residues in the CDR3. DNA for the CDR3: TGTGCCAGCAGCCTCGGGCGTCAAACCTCTGAAAAACTGTTTTTT. Translated, it gives CASSLGRQTSEKLFF.

The gene calls are TRBV15 and TRBJ1-2, with D hard to call. The CDR3 length is 14 residues. Trimming pared 0 bases from V and 4 bases from J, leaving 9 bases between. The germline V gene has CDR1 LNHNV and CDR2 YYDKDF (reference sequence). DNA for the CDR3: TGTGCCACCAGCAGAGATCGGCGAACCTATGGCTACACCTTC. As protein: CATSRDRRTYGYTF.

In this sample, this clonotype turned up a few times. This chain connects TRBV5-5 to TRBJ1-2; D unresolved. The CDR3 covers 16 residues. In germline, CDR1 is SGHKS, CDR2 YYEKEE (reference sequence). Trimming removed 0 bases from V and 8 bases from J, with 20 bases in between. CDR3 in amino acids: CASSLALTASPRGYTF. The CDR3 bases are TGTGCCAGCAGCTTGGCCCTTACGGCCTCCCCGCGGGGCTACACCTTC. The variable domain in full, completed from reference TRBV5-5 and TRBJ1-2, reads DAGVTQSPTHLIKTRGQQVTLRCSPISGHKSVSWYQQVLGQGPQFIFQYYEKEERGRGNFPDRFSARQFPNYSSELNVNALLLGDSALYLCASSLALTASPRGYTFGSGTRLTVV.

CDR3 loop: CASSQTGQGSSGANVLTF. CDR3 nucleotide sequence: TGCGCCAGCAGCCAAACGGGACAGGGTAGTTCTGGGGCCAACGTCCTGACTTTC. This chain links TRBV4-1 with TRBJ2-6; 9 bases are shared with TRBD1. This CDR3 has 18 amino acids. CDR1 and CDR2 from the germline V gene are MGHRA and YSYEKL. Trimming cost V 2 bases and J 1 base; bases outside gene matches: 6.

On this clonotype itself: One end of the junction does not line up with germline, which may come from a read error. CDR3 region: CANSLTSVNTEAFF. The DNA for the CDR3 is TGTGCCAACAGTTTGACGTCGGTGAACACTGAAGCTTTCTTT. The chain couples TRBV12-3 or TRBV12-4 to TRBJ1-1, with D unresolved. The CDR3 consists of 14 residues.

The chain employs TRBV25-1 and TRBJ1-6; no definite D call. CDR3 length: 13 residues. V lost 3 bases, J lost 9 bases, and 9 bases lay in between. CDR1 and CDR2 (germline): MGHDK, SYGVNS. In DNA form, the CDR3 reads TGTGCCAGCAGTGATTTGTTTGGTTCACCCCTCCACTTT. This gives the protein CASSDLFGSPLHF.

V and J are TRBV12-3 or TRBV12-4 and TRBJ2-1; a weak D match, TRBD1 (6 bases). The CDR3 is 12 amino acids. Trimming pared 6 bases from V and 7 bases from J, leaving 10 bases between. For the CDR3, the DNA is TGTGCCAGCAGACCGGACAGTAATGAGCAGTTCTTC. Protein sequence: CASRPDSNEQFF.

This rearrangement joins TRBV6-2 or TRBV6-3 to TRBJ2-4; 8 nucleotides align to TRBD2. V shed 5 bases and J 13 bases; nucleotides not matched to a gene: 16. Looked up from germline, CDR1 is MNHEY and CDR2 is SVGEGT. This CDR3 has 15 residues. CDR3 bases: TGTGCCAGCAGTGCCCTAGCGGGCCTCTCCTACGGGCAGTACTTC. Its protein is CASSALAGLSYGQYF.

This clonotype turned up a few times. The chain combines TRBV7-9 with TRBJ2-7; the match to TRBD2 covers 7 bases. This CDR3 is 14 amino acids long. V was clipped by 7 bases and J by 4 bases; unmatched bases: 10. CDR1 SEHNR and CDR2 FQNEAQ come from the germline V gene (reference sequence). The DNA of the CDR3 is TGTGCCAGCACCCCTAAGGTGGGGGGGTACGAGCAGTACTTC. This translates into CASTPKVGGYEQYF. Based on the CDR3 plus reference TRBV7-9 and TRBJ2-7, the full variable domain is DTGVSQNPRHKITKRGQNVTFRCDPISEHNRLYWYRQTLGQGPEFLTYFQNEAQLEKSRLLSDRFSAERPKGSFSTLEIQRTEQGDSAMYLCASTPKVGGYEQYFGPGTRLTVT.

There are a few counts of this clonotype. The rearrangement joins TRBV12-3 or TRBV12-4 to TRBJ1-5; perhaps TRBD1 as D (5 bases). There are 13 residues in the CDR3. Trimming took off 5 bases at V and 11 bases at J, with 16 bases between the two ends. CDR3 nucleotides: TGTGCCAGCAGTCGGGACCCCCAAGGGTCCCAGCATTTT. This sequence encodes CASSRDPQGSQHF.

This clonotype has just a few counts. The chain uses TRBV29-1 and TRBJ2-1, with 7 bases that match TRBD2. The germline gives CDR1 SQVTM, CDR2 ANQGSEA. This CDR3 has 13 amino acids. V dropped 7 bases and J dropped 8; count of bases not matched to a gene: 11. CDR3 protein: CSGELGLADEQFF. The CDR3 DNA reads TGCAGCGGGGAACTGGGGCTAGCGGATGAGCAGTTCTTC.

V is TRBV20-1 and J is TRBJ1-2, with D maybe TRBD1 (6 bases). This CDR3 contains 15 residues. V lost 7 bases, J lost 8 bases, and 26 bases lay in between. Germline CDR1 is DFQATT and CDR2 is SNEGSKA (reference sequence). Here the CDR3 reads CSVIGEIYRVGGYTF. CDR3 nucleotides: TGCAGTGTCATCGGGGAGATATACAGGGTCGGGGGCTACACCTTC.

The CDR3 sequence: CASSQDGPSSYEQYF. CDR3 sequence (DNA): TGCGCCAGCAGCCAAGACGGCCCCAGCTCCTACGAGCAGTACTTC. This chain links TRBV4-1 with TRBJ2-7; D is unclear. Germline V gene lookup returns CDR1 MGHRA and CDR2 YSYEKL. The CDR3 has 15 residues. V shed 0 bases and J shed 0 bases, with 9 bases lying between them.

J is TRBJ2-3 and V is TRBV7-6; 7 positions match TRBD2. Trimming removed 0 bases from V and 0 bases from J; junction bases left unmatched: 12. CDR1 and CDR2 (germline): SGHVS, FNYEAQ. The length of the CDR3 is 19 residues. The CDR3 protein is CASSLASGALATSTDTQYF. For the CDR3, the DNA is TGTGCCAGCAGCTTAGCAAGCGGGGCTCTAGCGACTAGCACAGATACGCAGTATTTT.